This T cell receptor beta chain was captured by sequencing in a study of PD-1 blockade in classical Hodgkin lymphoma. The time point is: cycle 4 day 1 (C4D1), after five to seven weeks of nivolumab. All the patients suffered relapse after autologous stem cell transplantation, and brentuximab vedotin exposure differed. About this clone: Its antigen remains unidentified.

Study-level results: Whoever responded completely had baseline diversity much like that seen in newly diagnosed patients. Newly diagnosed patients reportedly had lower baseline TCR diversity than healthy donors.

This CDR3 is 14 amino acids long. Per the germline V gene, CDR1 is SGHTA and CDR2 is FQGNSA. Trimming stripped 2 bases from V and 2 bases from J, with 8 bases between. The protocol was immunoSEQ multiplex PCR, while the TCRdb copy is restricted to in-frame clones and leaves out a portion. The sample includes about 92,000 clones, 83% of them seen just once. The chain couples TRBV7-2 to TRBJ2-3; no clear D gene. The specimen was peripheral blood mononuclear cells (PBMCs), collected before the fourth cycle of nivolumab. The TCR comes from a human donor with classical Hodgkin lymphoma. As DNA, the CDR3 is TGTGCCAGCAGCTTACTCGGCTCCACAGATACGCAGTATTTT. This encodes CASSLLGSTDTQYF. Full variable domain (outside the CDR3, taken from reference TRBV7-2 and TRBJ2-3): GAGVSQSPSNKVTEKGKDVELRCDPISGHTALYWYRQSLGQGLEFLIYFQGNSAPDKSGLPSDRFSAERTGGSVSTLTIQRTQQEDSAVYLCASSLLGSTDTQYFGPGTRLTVL.